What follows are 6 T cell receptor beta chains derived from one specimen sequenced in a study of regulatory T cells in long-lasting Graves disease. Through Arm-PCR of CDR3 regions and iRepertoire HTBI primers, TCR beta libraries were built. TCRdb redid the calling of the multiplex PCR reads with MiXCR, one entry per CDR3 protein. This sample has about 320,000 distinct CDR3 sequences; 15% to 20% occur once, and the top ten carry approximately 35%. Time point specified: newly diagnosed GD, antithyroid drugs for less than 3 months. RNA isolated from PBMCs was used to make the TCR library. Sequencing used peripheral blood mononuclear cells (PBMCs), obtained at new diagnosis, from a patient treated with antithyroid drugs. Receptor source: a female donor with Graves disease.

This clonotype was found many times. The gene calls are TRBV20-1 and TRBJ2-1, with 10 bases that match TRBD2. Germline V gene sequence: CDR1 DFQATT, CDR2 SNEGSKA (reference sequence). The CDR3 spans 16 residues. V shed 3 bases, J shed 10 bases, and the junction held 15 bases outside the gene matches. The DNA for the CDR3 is TGCAGTGCTAGCCTTATCGGACTAGCGGCCTCGGGGGAGCAGTTCTTC. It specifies CSASLIGLAASGEQFF.

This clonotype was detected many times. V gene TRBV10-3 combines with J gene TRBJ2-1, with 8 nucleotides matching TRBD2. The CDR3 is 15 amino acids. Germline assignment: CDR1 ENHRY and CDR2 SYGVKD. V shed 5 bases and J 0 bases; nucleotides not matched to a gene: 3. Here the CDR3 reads CAISNSGNSYNEQFF. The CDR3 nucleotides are TGTGCCATCAGTAATAGCGGGAACTCCTACAATGAGCAGTTCTTC.

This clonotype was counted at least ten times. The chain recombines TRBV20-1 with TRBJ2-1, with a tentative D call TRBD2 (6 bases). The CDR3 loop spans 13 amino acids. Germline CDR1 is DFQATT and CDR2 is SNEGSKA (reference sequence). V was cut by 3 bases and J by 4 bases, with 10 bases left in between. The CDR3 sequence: CSASRDSYNEQFF. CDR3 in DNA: TGCAGTGCTAGCCGGGACTCATACAATGAGCAGTTCTTC.

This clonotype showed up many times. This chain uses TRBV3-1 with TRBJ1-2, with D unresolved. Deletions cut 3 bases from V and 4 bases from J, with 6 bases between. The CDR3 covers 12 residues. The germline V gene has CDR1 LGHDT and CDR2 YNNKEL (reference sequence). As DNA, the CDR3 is TGTGCCAGCAGCCATGAACCCTATGGCTACACCTTC. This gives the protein CASSHEPYGYTF.

This CDR3 is CASSSGNRLGGPTNEKLFF. CDR3 coding DNA: TGCGCCAGCAGCTCCGGGAACAGGCTGGGGGGCCCAACTAATGAAAAACTGTTTTTT. The chain joins TRBV4-1 to TRBJ1-4, with D possibly TRBD1 on 6 matching bases. V lost 5 bases and J lost 0, with 22 bases in between. The CDR3 contains 19 residues. Germline V gives CDR1 MGHRA, CDR2 YSYEKL.

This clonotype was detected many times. CDR3 sequence: CASSLRPWGGDEQYF. The CDR3 DNA is TGTGCCAGCAGTTTACGACCTTGGGGGGGCGACGAGCAGTACTTC. This sequence joins TRBV7-9 and TRBJ2-7; weak D call: TRBD2 (7 bases). CDR3 size: 15 residues. The V gene's germline CDR1 is SEHNR and CDR2 FQNEAQ (reference sequence). V was shortened by 6 bases and J by 5 bases, with 20 bases between the two germline ends.